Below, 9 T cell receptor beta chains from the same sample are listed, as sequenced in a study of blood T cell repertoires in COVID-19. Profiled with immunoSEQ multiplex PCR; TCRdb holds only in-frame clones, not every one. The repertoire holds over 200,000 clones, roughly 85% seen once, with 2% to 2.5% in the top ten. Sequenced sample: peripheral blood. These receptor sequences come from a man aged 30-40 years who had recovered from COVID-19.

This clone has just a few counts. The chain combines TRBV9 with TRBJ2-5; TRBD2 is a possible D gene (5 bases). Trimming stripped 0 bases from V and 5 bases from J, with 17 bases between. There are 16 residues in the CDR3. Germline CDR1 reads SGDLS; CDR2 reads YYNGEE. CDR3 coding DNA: TGTGCCAGCAGCGTAGGAGGAGTAGCGAGTATGGAGACCCAGTACTTC. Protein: CASSVGGVASMETQYF.

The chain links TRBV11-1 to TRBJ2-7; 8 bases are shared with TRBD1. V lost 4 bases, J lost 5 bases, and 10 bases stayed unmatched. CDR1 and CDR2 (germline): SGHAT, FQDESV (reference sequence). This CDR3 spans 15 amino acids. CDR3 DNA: TGTGCCAGCAGCTCCAGTTGGACAGGGAACGACGAGCAGTACTTC. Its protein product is CASSSSWTGNDEQYF.

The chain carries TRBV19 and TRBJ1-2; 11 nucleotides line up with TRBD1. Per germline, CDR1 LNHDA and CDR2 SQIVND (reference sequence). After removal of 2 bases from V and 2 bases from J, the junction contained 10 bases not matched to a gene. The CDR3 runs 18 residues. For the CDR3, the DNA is TGTGCCAGTAGTATATCGGGACAGGGGGTCGCGAGGAACTATGGCTACACCTTC. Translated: CASSISGQGVARNYGYTF.

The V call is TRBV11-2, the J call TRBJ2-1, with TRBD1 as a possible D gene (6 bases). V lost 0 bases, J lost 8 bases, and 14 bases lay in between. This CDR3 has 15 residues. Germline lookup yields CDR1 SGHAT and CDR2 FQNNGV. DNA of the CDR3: TGTGCCAGCAGCTTAGAGTGGGGGCCCCGGGATGAGCAGTTCTTC. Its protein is CASSLEWGPRDEQFF.

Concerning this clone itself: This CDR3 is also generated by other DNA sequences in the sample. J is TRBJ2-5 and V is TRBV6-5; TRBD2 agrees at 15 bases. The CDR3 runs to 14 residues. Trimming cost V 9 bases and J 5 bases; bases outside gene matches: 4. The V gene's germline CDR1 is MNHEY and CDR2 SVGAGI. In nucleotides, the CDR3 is TGTGCCAGTGTCGGACTAGCGGGGGGGGAGACCCAGTACTTC. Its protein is CASVGLAGGETQYF.

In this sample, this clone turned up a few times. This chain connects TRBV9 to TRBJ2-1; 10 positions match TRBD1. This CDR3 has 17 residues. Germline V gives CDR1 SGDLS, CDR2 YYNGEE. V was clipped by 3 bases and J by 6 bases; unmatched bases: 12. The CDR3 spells CASSGPPGTGVGNEQFF. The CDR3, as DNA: TGTGCCAGCAGCGGACCCCCCGGGACAGGGGTCGGCAATGAGCAGTTCTTC.

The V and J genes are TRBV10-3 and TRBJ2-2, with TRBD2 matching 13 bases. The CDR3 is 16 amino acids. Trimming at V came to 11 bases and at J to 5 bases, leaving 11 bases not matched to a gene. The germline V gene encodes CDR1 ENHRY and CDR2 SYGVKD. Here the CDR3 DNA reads TGTGCCCCATCTACTAGCGGGGGGGCGGTGACCGGGGAGCTGTTTTTT. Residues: CAPSTSGGAVTGELFF.

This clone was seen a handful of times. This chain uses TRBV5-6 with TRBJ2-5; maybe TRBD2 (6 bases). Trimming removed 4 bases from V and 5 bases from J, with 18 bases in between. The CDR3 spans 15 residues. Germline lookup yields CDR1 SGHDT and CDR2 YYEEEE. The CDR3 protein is CASSPGWGVGETQYF. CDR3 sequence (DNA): TGTGCCAGCAGCCCCGGTTGGGGGGTAGGGGAGACCCAGTACTTC.

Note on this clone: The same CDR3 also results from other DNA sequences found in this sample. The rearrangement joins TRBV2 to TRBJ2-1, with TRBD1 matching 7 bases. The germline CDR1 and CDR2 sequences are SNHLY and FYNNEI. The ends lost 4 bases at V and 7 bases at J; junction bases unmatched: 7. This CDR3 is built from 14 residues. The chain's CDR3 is CASSVRQGNNEQFF. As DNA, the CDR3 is TGTGCCAGCAGTGTCCGACAGGGAAATAATGAGCAGTTCTTC.